The TCR beta chain described here comes from a study of shared clonotypes between healthy human individuals. Study results and limitations: Clonotypes not shared had lower generation probabilities than those common to all four donors.

The assay was immunoSEQ multiplex PCR, and TCRdb's table has in-frame clones only and misses some. The data show roughly 770,000 clones, with just over 95% seen just once and less than 0.3% held by the top ten. Naive CD8 cells were CD45RO-negative, positively selected for CCR7, excluding terminally differentiated effector memory CD45RA+ cells. Germline V gene sequence: CDR1 SQVTM, CDR2 ANQGSEA. With 5 bases clipped from V and 6 bases from J, the junction kept 5 bases outside the gene matches. This CDR3 is built from 14 residues. As regards this clone: Its antigen is not known.

The V and J genes are TRBV29-1 and TRBJ2-1; 12 nucleotides match TRBD2. The TCR sequence derives from a man aged 25-45 years in good health. Sequencing was done on a sample of naive CD8+ T cells sorted from blood. The CDR3 coding sequence is TGCAGCGTTCGACTAGCGGGGGCCCCCAATGAGCAGTTCTTC. Protein product: CSVRLAGAPNEQFF.